The next 12 T cell receptor beta chains were all read from a single sample in a study of Ad26.COV2.S vaccination and SARS-CoV-2 variants. Method: immunoSEQ multiplex PCR; TCRdb's copy keeps in-frame clones and lacks some. Among some 420,000 clones listed, roughly 90% were seen once. The treatment: some 20 received Ad26.COV2.S at low or high dose, single or two shots; 5 received placebo; per-sample allocation not given. Day 63 after the first injection of vaccine or placebo was the sampling time. The material was peripheral blood, obtained in a trial of Ad26.COV2.S vaccine versus placebo. These receptors came from a person between 18 and 65 years old who received the Ad26.COV2.S COVID-19 vaccine or a placebo.

This clone is a singleton in its sample. The CDR3 here is CASSYQTGTYGYTF. The CDR3 nucleotides are TGTGCCAGCAGTTACCAAACCGGGACTTATGGCTACACCTTC. V usage is TRBV6-5 and J usage is TRBJ1-2; D is perhaps TRBD1 (5 bases). This CDR3 comprises 14 residues. V was clipped by 2 bases and J by 5 bases, with 12 bases between them. Germline V lookup: CDR1 MNHEY, CDR2 SVGAGI.

This chain links TRBV28 with TRBJ2-7, with TRBD1 identical over 7 bases. CDR1 and CDR2 from the germline V gene are MDHEN and SYDVKM. V was clipped by 4 bases and J by 4 bases; unmatched bases: 4. CDR3 size: 13 residues. CDR3 DNA sequence: TGTGCCAGCAGTTCGGGACAGCCTTACGAGCAGTACTTC. Amino acid sequence: CASSSGQPYEQYF.

This clone was observed once. The chain couples TRBV4-3 to TRBJ2-7, with D maybe TRBD1 (6 bases). The ends were cut back, 1 base at V and 0 bases at J, with 7 bases in the middle. Germline CDR1 reads LGHNA; CDR2 reads YSLEER. This CDR3 has 14 residues. The CDR3 is CASSQGTVSYEQYF. DNA of the CDR3: TGCGCCAGCAGCCAAGGGACAGTCTCCTACGAGCAGTACTTC.

The chain has TRBV7-3 and TRBJ2-7; 14 positions agree with TRBD2. This CDR3 contains 15 residues. The V and J ends lost 3 bases and 6 bases, in that order; junction bases with no gene match: 4. Germline V gene sequence: CDR1 SGHTA, CDR2 FQGTGA. CDR3 in amino acids: CASSLGLAGVPEQYF. DNA of the CDR3: TGTGCCAGCAGCTTGGGACTAGCGGGGGTGCCCGAGCAGTACTTC.

V gene TRBV19 combines with J gene TRBJ2-3; 7 bases fit TRBD1. CDR3 length: 14 amino acids. V shed 6 bases, J shed 3 bases, and the junction held 6 bases outside the gene matches. CDR1 is LNHDA and CDR2 is SQIVND in the germline V gene (reference sequence). The CDR3 nucleotides read TGTGCCAGTAGGTTAGACAGGGTTACAGATACGCAGTATTTT. This encodes CASRLDRVTDTQYF.

The V gene is TRBV6-2 or TRBV6-3, the J gene TRBJ2-5, with D maybe TRBD1 (7 bases). The length of the CDR3 is 15 residues. V was cut by 0 bases and J by 4 bases, with 12 bases left in between. Germline loops: CDR1 MNHEY, CDR2 SVGEGT. CDR3 sequence reads: CASSYSEGAGETQYF. Here the CDR3 DNA reads TGTGCCAGCAGTTACTCGGAGGGGGCCGGAGAGACCCAGTACTTC.

This chain links TRBV3-1 (or the pseudogene TRBV3-2) with TRBJ2-5, with D perhaps matching TRBD1 or TRBD2 (5 bases each). Trimming stripped 4 bases from V and 1 base from J, with 10 bases between. Germline assignment: CDR1 LGHDT and CDR2 YNNKEL (reference sequence). The CDR3 length is 14 residues. This CDR3 reads CASSLAGTQETQYF. The CDR3 DNA is TGTGCCAGCAGCCTTGCTGGGACCCAAGAGACCCAGTACTTC.

V usage is TRBV6-2 or TRBV6-3 and J usage is TRBJ1-1; possibly TRBD1 for D (5 bases). The V end lost 5 bases, the J end lost 8 bases, and 12 bases lay between the germline ends. CDR1 and CDR2 (germline): MNHEY, SVGEGT. This CDR3 is 12 amino acids long. This chain's CDR3 is CASSGAAIEAFF. The CDR3 nucleotides read TGTGCCAGCAGTGGGGCCGCGATAGAAGCTTTCTTT.

V gene TRBV10-3 combines with J gene TRBJ2-5, with unresolved D. V gave up 3 bases and J gave up 7 bases, with 12 bases separating them. This CDR3 is 13 amino acids long. Germline assignment: CDR1 ENHRY and CDR2 SYGVKD. CDR3 in DNA: TGTGCCATCAGTGACAAGGGTTTGGGGACCCAGTACTTC. Translating gives CAISDKGLGTQYF.

V is TRBV7-2 and J is TRBJ2-3; D is ambiguous. Germline CDR1 is SGHTA and CDR2 is FQGNSA. The CDR3 contains 15 residues. Trimming removed 5 bases from V and 4 bases from J, with 16 bases in between. This chain's CDR3 is CASSPTNGWADTQYF. The CDR3 DNA sequence: TGTGCCAGCAGCCCGACCAACGGGTGGGCAGATACGCAGTATTTT.

The chain is built from TRBV15 and TRBJ1-2; unclear D gene. Trimming took off 4 bases at V and 8 bases at J, with 14 bases between the two ends. Germline assignment: CDR1 LNHNV and CDR2 YYDKDF (reference sequence). This CDR3 contains 13 residues. The CDR3, as DNA: TGTGCCACCAGCAAATTAGCCCTTTTAGGCTACACCTTC. Protein sequence: CATSKLALLGYTF. Complete variable domain (other parts from reference TRBV15 and TRBJ1-2): DAMVIQNPRYQVTQFGKPVTLSCSQTLNHNVMYWYQQKSSQAPKLLFHYYDKDFNNEADTPDNFQSRRPNTSFCFLDIRSPGLGDTAMYLCATSKLALLGYTFGSGTRLTVV.

The CDR3: CASSPDRRASNEKLFF. In nucleotides, the CDR3 is TGTGCCAGCAGCCCGGACAGGCGTGCGTCTAATGAAAAACTGTTTTTT. V is TRBV5-4 and J is TRBJ1-4, with 7 bases fitting TRBD1. Losses at the gene ends were 4 bases for V and 3 bases for J; bases not matched to a gene: 9. The CDR3 consists of 16 residues. CDR1 is SGHNT and CDR2 is YYREEE in the germline V gene (reference sequence).